The 22 T cell receptor beta chains below come from one sample, sequenced in a study of shared clonotypes between healthy human individuals. Terminally differentiated effector memory CD45RA+ cells were excluded from the naive CD8 cells, which were CD45RO-negative and positively selected for CCR7. Using immunoSEQ multiplex PCR, the repertoire was profiled, and TCRdb retains in-frame clones only, with some absent. The sample holds about 2.2 million clones, 93% seen once. Sequenced material: naive CD8+ T cells from PBMCs. All receptors come from a man between 18 and 29 years old in good health. Some clones in this sample may be carry-over from other donors' samples.

This rearrangement joins TRBV5-4 to TRBJ2-7; perhaps TRBD2 as D (6 bases). Trimming took off 4 bases at V and 0 bases at J, with 11 bases between the two ends. Germline V gene lookup returns CDR1 SGHNT and CDR2 YYREEE (reference sequence). This CDR3 spans 14 amino acids. The CDR3 bases are TGTGCCAGCAGCCCCATGGGGGGCTCCTACGAGCAGTACTTC. This sequence encodes CASSPMGGSYEQYF.

V and J are TRBV10-2 and TRBJ2-3; D call uncertain. Deletions cut 1 base from V and 3 bases from J, with 5 bases between. The CDR3 is 13 amino acids. The germline CDR1 and CDR2 sequences are WSHSY and SAAADI. CDR3 protein: CASSELLTDTQYF. The DNA of the CDR3 is TGCGCCAGCAGTGAGTTGCTGACAGATACGCAGTATTTT.

The chain combines TRBV4-3 with TRBJ2-1, with 12 bases fitting TRBD2. This CDR3 comprises 20 residues. The V gene's germline CDR1 is LGHNA and CDR2 YSLEER. With 0 bases clipped from V and 4 bases from J, the junction kept 13 bases outside the gene matches. CDR3 amino acids: CASSQDQFPSGRALYNEQFF. As DNA, the CDR3 is TGCGCCAGCAGCCAAGATCAATTCCCTAGCGGGAGGGCCTTATACAATGAGCAGTTCTTC.

This clone was seen only a few times. The chain employs TRBV14 and TRBJ1-1; D uncertain. With 1 base removed from V and 10 bases from J, the gap between germline ends came to 13 bases. The germline V gene has CDR1 SGHDN and CDR2 FVKESK. This CDR3 has 13 amino acids. CDR3 nucleotides: TGTGCCAGCAGCCAAGTTCACGGCGCGGCAGCTTTCTTT. Protein sequence: CASSQVHGAAAFF.

The J gene is TRBJ2-7, the V gene TRBV5-6, with D maybe TRBD2 (6 bases). This CDR3 spans 15 amino acids. V lost 1 base, J lost 3 bases, and 14 bases lay in between. CDR1 SGHDT and CDR2 YYEEEE come from the germline V gene. The CDR3 spells CASSLRGDLLYEQYF. The CDR3 nucleotides read TGTGCCAGCAGCTTGAGAGGGGACTTACTCTACGAGCAGTACTTC.

The chain carries TRBV29-1 and TRBJ2-3, with TRBD2 matching 16 bases. The CDR3 is made up of 17 amino acids. Trimming at V came to 4 bases and at J to 5 bases, leaving 9 bases not matched to a gene. Germline CDR1 reads SQVTM; CDR2 reads ANQGSEA. Here the CDR3 DNA reads TGCAGCGTTGTGGGACTAGCGGGAGGGGAATCCGTAGATACGCAGTATTTT. This codes for CSVVGLAGGESVDTQYF.

This clone appeared once. The chain uses TRBV7-3 and TRBJ2-3; 7 nucleotides match TRBD2. V was clipped by 11 bases and J by 5 bases; unmatched bases: 16. The CDR3 contains 15 residues. Germline-derived CDR1 and CDR2 are SGHTA and FQGTGA. CDR3 nucleotides: TGTGCCGGAGGGGAGGGCCTGCGTCCCGTAGATACGCAGTATTTT. Translating it yields CAGGEGLRPVDTQYF. Complete variable domain (other parts from reference TRBV7-3 and TRBJ2-3): GAGVSQTPSNKVTEKGKYVELRCDPISGHTALYWYRQSLGQGPEFLIYFQGTGAADDSGLPNDRFFAVRPEGSVSTLKIQRTERGDSAVYLCAGGEGLRPVDTQYFGPGTRLTVL.

The rearrangement joins TRBV28 to TRBJ1-5; tentative D call: TRBD1 (5 bases). This CDR3 comprises 15 residues. The germline V gene encodes CDR1 MDHEN and CDR2 SYDVKM. Trimming removed 3 bases at V and 7 bases at J, with 16 bases between. The DNA for the CDR3 is TGTGCCAGCAGTTTGTTCGTGGGACCTAGGCAGCCCCAGCATTTT. Its translation is CASSLFVGPRQPQHF.

This clone was seen only once. This sequence joins TRBV15 and TRBJ2-7; D remains unclear. The germline V and J ends were trimmed by 1 base and 5 bases, with 12 bases remaining between them. Germline assignment: CDR1 LNHNV and CDR2 YYDKDF (reference sequence). CDR3 length: 14 residues. The CDR3 nucleotides read TGTGCCACCAGCAGAGCGCAGCAACCGAACGAGCAGTACTTC. This translates into CATSRAQQPNEQYF. The whole variable domain, remainder taken from reference TRBV15 and TRBJ2-7, is DAMVIQNPRYQVTQFGKPVTLSCSQTLNHNVMYWYQQKSSQAPKLLFHYYDKDFNNEADTPDNFQSRRPNTSFCFLDIRSPGLGDTAMYLCATSRAQQPNEQYFGPGTRLTVT.

The chain couples TRBV4-1 to TRBJ2-5; the match to TRBD2 covers 9 bases. The CDR3 spans 16 residues. Germline loops: CDR1 MGHRA, CDR2 YSYEKL. J lost 4 bases, V lost 1 base, and 7 bases had no gene match. CDR3 in amino acids: CASSQGLAEGRETQYF. The CDR3 DNA reads TGCGCCAGCAGCCAAGGACTAGCGGAGGGGAGAGAGACCCAGTACTTC.

The chain employs TRBV7-8 and TRBJ2-5; 12 bases align to TRBD2. The junction had 8 bases not matched to a gene; V was cut back by 3 bases and J by 0 bases. The V gene's germline CDR1 is SGHVS and CDR2 FQNEAQ. The CDR3 is made up of 18 amino acids. The CDR3 here is CASSFRPGLAGNQETQYF. The DNA of the CDR3 is TGTGCCAGCAGCTTTCGCCCAGGACTAGCGGGAAACCAAGAGACCCAGTACTTC.

Worth noting for this clone: A much larger clone is a single base away; this may be a read error. The same CDR3 also results from other DNA sequences found in this sample. V is TRBV28 and J is TRBJ2-7, with D possibly called TRBD1 or TRBD2 (5 bases each). V shed 3 bases and J shed 0 bases, with 6 bases lying between them. CDR3 length equals 13 residues. Looked up from germline, CDR1 is MDHEN and CDR2 is SYDVKM. The CDR3, as DNA: TGTGCCAGCAGTTTCGGGACCTCCTACGAGCAGTACTTC. It translates to CASSFGTSYEQYF.

The CDR3, as DNA: TGTGCCAGCAGTTTATCAGGGGACTATGGCTACACCTTC. Its translation is CASSLSGDYGYTF. The chain carries TRBV6-5 and TRBJ1-2, with D tentatively TRBD1 (6 bases). With 4 bases removed from V and 3 bases from J, the gap between germline ends came to 9 bases. The CDR3 runs 13 residues. Germline values: CDR1 MNHEY, CDR2 SVGAGI.

Note on this clone: The same CDR3 is also encoded by other DNA sequences in this sample. The chain employs TRBV5-1 and TRBJ1-1; 7 nucleotides match TRBD1. The V and J ends lost 0 bases and 4 bases, in that order; junction bases with no gene match: 6. The length of the CDR3 is 15 residues. Germline values: CDR1 SGHRS, CDR2 YFSETQ. This chain's CDR3 is CASSLEGGVSTEAFF. The CDR3 DNA is TGCGCCAGCAGCTTGGAAGGGGGCGTGAGCACTGAAGCTTTCTTT.

The chain couples TRBV27 to TRBJ1-2; no clear D. Trimming shortened V by 6 bases and J by 4 bases, and 12 bases separated the two germline ends. The CDR3 has 13 residues. Germline CDR1 reads MNHEY; CDR2 reads SMNVEV (reference sequence). The CDR3 is CASRPTEGYGYTF. The CDR3 bases are TGTGCCAGCAGGCCCACGGAAGGCTATGGCTACACCTTC.

The V and J genes are TRBV4-3 and TRBJ2-5, with 8 bases that match TRBD2. CDR1 is LGHNA and CDR2 is YSLEER in the germline V gene. This CDR3 comprises 20 residues. The junction had 24 bases not matched to a gene; V was cut back by 4 bases and J by 5 bases. The CDR3 reads CASSLSWGFRTLAETETQYF. The CDR3 DNA sequence: TGCGCCAGCAGCCTCTCCTGGGGCTTTAGGACACTAGCGGAAACGGAGACCCAGTACTTC.

This chain links TRBV19 with TRBJ1-2; the D is unclear. CDR1 is LNHDA and CDR2 is SQIVND in the germline V gene (reference sequence). V lost 6 bases and J lost 3, with 14 bases in between. This CDR3 spans 14 amino acids. CDR3 DNA sequence: TGTGCCAGTAGCCTCCTTAACGGAGACTATGGCTACACCTTC. Its translation is CASSLLNGDYGYTF.

This sequence joins TRBV7-6 and TRBJ2-7; D possibly corresponds to TRBD1 (6 bases). The germline V gene has CDR1 SGHVS and CDR2 FNYEAQ. Between the trimmed V and J ends, which lost 5 bases and 0 bases, there was a span of 14 bases. The CDR3 contains 15 residues. The CDR3 coding sequence is TGTGCCAGCAGCCCGGACAGAGCAACCTCCTACGAGCAGTACTTC. The encoded protein is CASSPDRATSYEQYF.

The count of this clone is one. The CDR3 DNA is TGTGCCAGCAGGGGACAGGGGGCGGACTATGGCTACACCTTC. It specifies CASRGQGADYGYTF. V gene TRBV9 combines with J gene TRBJ1-2, with 12 bases matching TRBD1. The J segment lost 3 bases and the V segment lost 5 bases, leaving 2 bases of the junction unmatched. Looked up from germline, CDR1 is SGDLS and CDR2 is YYNGEE. The length of the CDR3 is 14 residues. Full variable domain (missing parts from reference TRBV9 and TRBJ1-2): DSGVTQTPKHLITATGQRVTLRCSPRSGDLSVYWYQQSLDQGLQFLIQYYNGEERAKGNILERFSAQQFPDLHSELNLSSLELGDSALYFCASRGQGADYGYTFGSGTRLTVV.

The chain combines TRBV9 with TRBJ2-1; 10 bases match TRBD2. The CDR3 has 15 amino acids. Germline assignment: CDR1 SGDLS and CDR2 YYNGEE. J gave up 7 bases and V 4 bases, and 8 bases lay outside the gene matches. CDR3 DNA sequence: TGTGCCAGCAGCCCCGGGGCTAGCGGGAGTAATGAGCAGTTCTTC. Translated: CASSPGASGSNEQFF.

J is TRBJ2-7 and V is TRBV28; a weak D match, TRBD2 (6 bases). The CDR3 is made up of 14 amino acids. CDR1 is MDHEN, CDR2 SYDVKM, per germline. The ends were cut back, 3 bases at V and 5 bases at J, with 14 bases in the middle. This chain's CDR3 is CASSLSGESHEQYF. CDR3 DNA sequence: TGTGCCAGCAGTTTGTCGGGGGAGTCACACGAGCAGTACTTC.

V usage is TRBV6-6 and J usage is TRBJ2-7, with a possible D match to TRBD1 (6 bases). With 6 bases removed from V and 0 bases from J, the gap between germline ends came to 9 bases. Germline CDR1 MNHNY, CDR2 SVGAGI (reference sequence). The CDR3 is 13 residues long. In DNA form, the CDR3 reads TGTGCCAGCAGACTGGACAGCTCCTACGAGCAGTACTTC. Translation: CASRLDSSYEQYF.